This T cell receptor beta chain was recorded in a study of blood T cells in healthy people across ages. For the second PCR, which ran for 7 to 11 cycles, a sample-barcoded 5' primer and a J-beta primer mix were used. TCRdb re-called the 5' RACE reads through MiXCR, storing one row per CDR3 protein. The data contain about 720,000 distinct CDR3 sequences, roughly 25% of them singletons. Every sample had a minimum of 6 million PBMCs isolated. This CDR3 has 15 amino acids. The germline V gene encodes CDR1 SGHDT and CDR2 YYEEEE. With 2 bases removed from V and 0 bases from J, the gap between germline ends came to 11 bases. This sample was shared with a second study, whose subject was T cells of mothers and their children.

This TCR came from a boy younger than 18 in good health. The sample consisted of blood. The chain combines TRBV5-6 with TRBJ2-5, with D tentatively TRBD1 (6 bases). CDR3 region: CASSFSGAYQETQYF. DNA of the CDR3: TGTGCCAGCAGCTTTTCAGGGGCGTACCAAGAGACCCAGTACTTC.